This T cell receptor (beta chain) is drawn from a study of shared clonotypes between healthy human individuals. The V and J ends lost 4 bases and 6 bases, in that order; junction bases with no gene match: 6. Germline lookup yields CDR1 SQVTM and CDR2 ANQGSEA. The CDR3 has 12 residues. Each donor was a Caucasian adult residing in Nashville, Tennessee. The study separated CD4+ cells into CD45RA+ naive and CD45RA-negative memory subsets. Deep-level running was used for the assay. Original analysis: Junction-only immunoSEQ sequences carried no quality scores, so filtering differed. Data came from immunoSEQ multiplex PCR; TCRdb stores just in-frame clones and leaves some out. Clonal size and the V and J genes are those of that table, whereas D and trimming came from the DNA. The sample has roughly 2.5 million clones; around 94% are singletons.

This TCR came from a man between 18 and 35 years old in good health. The specimen was naive CD4+ T cells sorted from blood. Sample subset: CD45RA+ positively selected. The V and J genes are TRBV29-1 and TRBJ2-7, with 7 bases matching TRBD1. The CDR3 sequence: CSVGTDRAEQYF. CDR3 nucleotides: TGCAGCGTTGGCACCGACAGGGCCGAGCAGTACTTC.